The present T cell receptor beta chain was sequenced within a study of shared clonotypes between healthy human individuals. Trimming removed 0 bases from V and 4 bases from J, with 19 bases in between. The CDR3 sequence is 18 residues long. Germline loops: CDR1 SGHTA, CDR2 FQGNSA. Using immunoSEQ multiplex PCR, the repertoire was profiled, and TCRdb retains in-frame clones only, with some absent. This sample has roughly 2.5 million clones, with just over 90% found just once. This TCR was recovered from a man between 18 and 29 years old in good health. The V call is TRBV7-2, the J call TRBJ1-3, with D possibly matching TRBD1 (6 bases). The specimen was naive CD4+ T cells sorted from blood. The subset was: CD45RA+ positively selected. Written as DNA, the CDR3 is TGTGCCAGCAGCTTAGCCCCCTCCGGGACGGGGGGCGGAAACACCATATATTTT. Translating it yields CASSLAPSGTGGGNTIYF.